The entry below gives a single TCR beta chain sequence along with its context. As yet, its antigen is unknown. With a J-beta primer mix and a sample-barcoded 5' primer, a second PCR ran roughly 6 to 11 cycles. Each CDR3 protein gets one entry after TCRdb re-called the 5' RACE reads with MiXCR. The sample includes fewer than 2,000,000 distinct CDR3 sequences, approximately 40% of them seen just once. The sample, approximately 10 milliliters of peripheral blood, was drawn from each donor. This sample was included in a study of blood T cells in healthy people across ages. The CDR3 is 15 residues long. Germline lookup yields CDR1 SNHLY and CDR2 FYNNEI. V lost 1 base, J lost 4 bases, and 11 bases lay in between. Findings and limits, study-wide: The study found TCR beta diversity correlated strongly with naive T cell percentage. Older age went with lower TCR beta diversity per million T cells, in a roughly linear way.

The V gene is TRBV2, the J gene TRBJ1-5; tentatively, D is TRBD1 (5 bases). Sample: blood. This receptor was identified in a human donor in good health. As DNA, the CDR3 is TGTGCCAGCAGTGAAGAGGGCAGGGCTAATCAGCCCCAGCATTTT. Translated, it gives CASSEEGRANQPQHF.